These 4 T cell receptor beta chains came from one sample sequenced in a study of T cell repertoires in cytomegalovirus infection. TCRdb fed the reads into MiXCR, producing one record per CDR3 protein. The sample includes 700,000 to 850,000 distinct CDR3 sequences, approximately 32% of them seen just once. These receptors lack a known antigen. Source: cultured CD8+ T cells from PBMCs, taken from culture after CMV antigen stimulation. These receptor sequences come from a human donor in good health (CMV status not recorded). Some clones in this sample may be carry-over from other donors' samples.

This clonotype appeared a few times. The chain carries TRBV7-3 and TRBJ2-1; D might be TRBD1 or TRBD2, each matching 5 bases. Germline V gene lookup returns CDR1 SGHTA and CDR2 FQGTGA. V was cut by 3 bases and J by 3 bases, with 15 bases left in between. This CDR3 has 16 amino acids. The CDR3 bases are TGTGCCAGCAGCTTGGGACCGGGACCGAGCTACAATGAGCAGTTCTTC. This gives the protein CASSLGPGPSYNEQFF.

This clonotype was found a few times. The V and J genes are TRBV19 and TRBJ2-7; 10 nucleotides agree with TRBD1. Germline values: CDR1 LNHDA, CDR2 SQIVND (reference sequence). This CDR3 has 17 amino acids. Trimming removed 3 bases from V and 1 base from J; junction bases left unmatched: 9. The CDR3 loop reads CASSILIRDRGSYEQYF. CDR3 in DNA: TGTGCCAGTAGTATCCTCATACGGGACAGGGGTTCCTACGAGCAGTACTTC.

This clonotype has just a few counts. This rearrangement joins TRBV4-1 to TRBJ2-2; unclear D gene. CDR3 size: 16 residues. The germline gives CDR1 MGHRA, CDR2 YSYEKL. V dropped 2 bases and J dropped 1 base, with 11 bases sitting between them. The CDR3 region is CASSQLILGNTGELFF. The CDR3, as DNA: TGCGCCAGCAGCCAACTAATCTTGGGGAACACCGGGGAGCTGTTTTTT.

Turning to this clonotype: At one of its ends the junction is not consistent with the germline gene, which may arise from a read error. This rearrangement joins TRBV7-6 to TRBJ2-5; D is perhaps TRBD1 (6 bases). Germline-derived CDR1 and CDR2 are SGHVS and FNYEAQ. The length of the CDR3 is 11 residues. CDR3 sequence (DNA): TGTGCCAACAGCCCCGGGACATCGGCGTACTTC. Protein sequence: CANSPGTSAYF. Using reference TRBV7-6 and TRBJ2-5 for the parts outside the CDR3, the full variable domain is GAGVSQSPRYKVTKRGQDVALRCDPISGHVSLYWYRQALGQGPEFLTYFNYEAQQDKSGLPNDRFSAERPEGSISTLTIQRTEQRDSAMYRCANSPGTSAYFGPGTRLLVL.